This TCR beta chain was identified during a study of tumor-infiltrating lymphocytes in oesophageal squamous cell carcinoma. A single record per CDR3 protein comes from TCRdb applying MiXCR to the PCR reads. The table includes 9,500 to 15,000 distinct CDR3 sequences, around 56% detected once. The V gene lost 5 bases and the J gene lost 3 bases, with 8 bases spanning the gap. The CDR3 length is 13 residues. The germline CDR1 and CDR2 sequences are MDHEN and SYDVKM. The source is a female donor with esophageal squamous cell carcinoma. Sequencing used esophageal tumor tissue. The V gene is TRBV28, the J gene TRBJ1-5; the D is unclear. The CDR3 nucleotides are TGTGCCAGCAGTCGGGCCTTCAATCAGCCCCAGCATTTT. Amino acids: CASSRAFNQPQHF.